This T cell receptor (beta chain) was sequenced in a study of blood T cell repertoires in COVID-19. At the level of the study: COVID-19 samples from acute and convalescent phases originated in the United States, Italy and Spain.

The CDR3 contains 14 residues. V lost 2 bases and J lost 7; bases outside the gene matches: 5. Germline-derived CDR1 and CDR2 are KGHDR and SFDVKD. Sequencing used immunoSEQ multiplex PCR; TCRdb keeps in-frame clones, though not all of them. Of over 130,000 clones listed, approximately 89% are singletons. The sample comprised peripheral blood. This sequence joins TRBV24-1 and TRBJ1-2; TRBD1 agrees at 8 bases. This receptor was obtained from a human donor in a cohort sampled during active COVID-19. CDR3 residues: CATSDYVQGVGYTF. DNA of the CDR3: TGTGCCACCAGTGATTACGTACAGGGGGTTGGCTACACCTTC.